The text below deals with one T cell receptor beta chain. This clone's antigen is unknown. No much larger clone exists at a distance of one base, and base qualities are not known. Starting from roughly 500 ng total RNA, TCRbeta-specific cDNA was produced by reverse transcription with a constant-region primer and ProtoScript II reverse transcriptase. Three nested multiplex PCR rounds, following a slightly modified ARM-PCR procedure, were used to build the TCRbeta libraries. Each of the first two PCR rounds ran for around 11 cycles and used multiplex TRBV1-TRBV30 forward primers together with a Cbeta reverse primer. Sample barcodes and Illumina adapters were added in a final 25-cycle PCR using Deep VentR polymerase. Amplicons of 200-500 bp were gel-purified with a QIAquick gel extraction kit before sequencing. TCRbeta amplicons were sequenced on an Illumina HiSeq 2500 with 250-bp paired-end reads. The paper's processing steps were these. To recover full CDR3 sequences, reads were quality-trimmed using Trimmomatic v0.33 and paired reads were then merged using FLASH v1.2.11. V, D and J germline segments were assigned to the rearranged TCRbeta sequences using MiGEC v1.2.1b. Clonotype statistics and Shannon-Wiener diversity indices were computed with VDJtools v1.0.0. Except for diversity analysis, only each sample's 250 most abundant clonotypes were used in subsequent analyses to reduce sampling bias. Starting from the raw public reads, TCRdb applied fastp trimming at Q25, assembled clones with MiXCR and retained in-frame beta chains. Rows with one shared CDR3 protein collapse into an entry with the most common genes and DNA. TCRdb's processing, not the study's, gives the V and J calls here. In all, the sample holds around 35,000 distinct CDR3 sequences, and 60% to 80% of those were seen once. The leading ten clones occupy 37% of the sample.

The CDR3 runs 15 amino acids, cysteine and phenylalanine included. The only DNA kept is the CDR3, 45 bases in frame from the first base. CDR1 is given as SGHRS and CDR2 as YFSETQ, both from the germline V gene. V lost 0 bases and J lost 5 bases, and the count of bases not matched to a germline gene is 7. This record belongs to a study of tumor-infiltrating lymphocytes in primary liver carcinoma (dated by TCRdb to the late 2010s). In terms of the full investigation: The five patients, three men and two women aged 30 to 69 years, had hepatocellular carcinoma (four) or combined HCC and intrahepatic cholangiocarcinoma (one). The five patients had tumors staged T1-T3 N0M0, with maximum diameters ranging from about 4 to 11 cm. Each sample produced roughly 3.65 to 7.5 million productive TCRbeta reads, and read depth showed no significant difference between tissue types. TCRbeta repertoire sequencing, expression microarrays and whole-exome sequencing were combined in the study across five regions of each liver tumor, with adjacent normal tissue and blood also included. TCRbeta repertoire sequencing covered 35 specimens from 5 patients: roughly 25 tumor regions, 5 adjacent noncancerous liver tissues and 5 peripheral blood samples. Technical replicate repertoires showed high reproducibility, with mean shared-clone rates around 0.9 and correlation coefficients above 0.95.

The investigation overall reported the following: Compared with blood, tumors had a significantly larger share of the repertoire taken up by the top 250 clones (p = 0.039). Since the samples were bulk and unsorted, there was no way to compare CD4+ and CD8+ T cell repertoires. The study included only five patients, and the authors note findings should be validated in a larger study. Because only the TCR beta chain was sequenced and unpaired alpha chains were not captured, true repertoire diversity is likely underestimated. Repertoire overlap was found to be higher between tumor regions (mean roughly 35%) than between tumor-adjacent (around 17%) or tumor-blood (around 15%) pairs, consistent with antigen-driven expansion.

Without any cell sorting, total RNA and DNA were co-extracted from about 21-30 mg of bulk tissue using the AllPrep DNA/RNA mini kit. Roughly five patients with histopathologically diagnosed primary liver carcinoma underwent surgical resection in China between 2015 and March 2016. Patients had chronic HBV infection and were treatment-naive at sampling. Fresh tumor and adjacent tissue pieces were bisected; one half was stored in RNAlater at -80°C, the other sent for histology. The V and J segments used are TRBV5-1 and TRBJ1-2; 7 central bases correspond to TRBD1. Sequencing used tumor-adjacent normal liver tissue. The TCR sequence derives from a man between 40 and 49 years old with primary liver carcinoma and hepatitis B virus infection. In nucleotides, the sequence is TGCGCCAGCAGCTTGGACCCCGGGACAGCGTATGGCTACACCTTC. It codes for CASSLDPGTAYGYTF.